The T cell receptor beta chain described here comes from a study of cytomegalovirus exposure and HLA in healthy donors. Notes on this clone: What it binds is not known.

With 60 Vbeta and 13 Jbeta primers, the PCR was carried out. The data were produced by immunoSEQ multiplex PCR, yet TCRdb's version contains in-frame clones alone and is incomplete. This table holds about 140,000 clones, about 80% found once. The V end was cut by 2 bases, the J end by 2 bases, with 7 bases between. Germline values: CDR1 GTSNPN, CDR2 SVGIG (reference sequence). This CDR3 region has 12 residues. Study-wide results and caveats: Based on reports, TCR beta sequences accurately predicted HLA-A and HLA-B alleles for most subjects.

This TCR derives from a man aged 25 to 45 in good health and CMV-seropositive. Sequenced: PBMCs. The rearrangement uses TRBV30 and TRBJ2-7, with D uncertain. The CDR3 region is CAWSLLPYEQYF. The CDR3 nucleotides read TGTGCCTGGAGTCTCCTCCCCTACGAGCAGTACTTC.